Given below is one T cell receptor beta chain in context. The target antigen is unknown. This table comes from immunoSEQ multiplex PCR, and its TCRdb copy is limited to in-frame clones, with some not included. The repertoire consists of some 98,000 clones, with over 75% occurring once and the leading ten covering 5.5% to 7%. The CDR3 spans 13 residues. Trimming cost V 2 bases and J 5 bases; bases outside gene matches: 4. Germline V gives CDR1 SGHDT, CDR2 YYEEEE. The sample originates from a study of cytomegalovirus exposure and HLA in healthy donors. Study-wide findings and caveats: Cytomegalovirus association was listed for around 170 TCR beta chains. In vitro, three CMV-associated chains proved specific for CMV antigens.

V usage is TRBV5-6 and J usage is TRBJ2-7; 7 nucleotides agree with TRBD1. The origin of this receptor is a man aged 18 to 29 in good health and CMV-seropositive. Input material: PBMCs. CDR3 sequence reads: CASSFLQGNEQYF. DNA for the CDR3: TGTGCCAGCAGCTTTTTACAGGGGAACGAGCAGTACTTC.